Included here is one T cell receptor beta chain sequence, with context. TCRdb reprocessed the 5' RACE reads and stores each CDR3 protein as one record, lacking DNA. The sample yields some 410,000 distinct CDR3 sequences, of which the top ten take up 7.3%. The CDR3 is made up of 16 amino acids. Germline assignment: CDR1 SGHDT and CDR2 YYEEEE. This sample was taken from a study of T cells expressing NK-cell markers. This clonotype was sampled from a woman between 18 and 70 years old in good health. The sample taken for sequencing was blood T cells: a sorted CD56 or NKG2C T cell subset, CD4+ or CD8+ T cells, or bulk PBMC T cells (not recorded which). This chain uses TRBV5-6 with TRBJ2-7; lacking DNA, the TRBD2 call made by TCRdb goes unchecked. The CDR3 sequence: CASSPTTSGLSYEQYF.